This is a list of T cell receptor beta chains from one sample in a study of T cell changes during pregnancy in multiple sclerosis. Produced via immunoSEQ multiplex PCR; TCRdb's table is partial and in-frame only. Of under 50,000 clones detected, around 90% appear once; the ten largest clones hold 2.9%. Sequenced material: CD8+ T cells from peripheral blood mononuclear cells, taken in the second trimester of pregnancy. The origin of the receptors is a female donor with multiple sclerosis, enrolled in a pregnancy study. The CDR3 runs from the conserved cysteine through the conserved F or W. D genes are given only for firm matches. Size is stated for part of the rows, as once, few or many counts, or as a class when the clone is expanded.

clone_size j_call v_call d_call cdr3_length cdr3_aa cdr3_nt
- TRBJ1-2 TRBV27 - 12 CASSQGPYGYTF TGTGCCAGCAGCCAGGGGCCCTATGGCTACACCTTC
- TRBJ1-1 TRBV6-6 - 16 CASSRPGNREYTEAFF TGTGCCAGCAGTAGACCGGGAAACAGGGAATACACTGAAGCTTTCTTT
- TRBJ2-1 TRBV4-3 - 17 CASSQVGSGGLFDEQFF TGCGCCAGCAGCCAAGTCGGGTCGGGGGGCCTTTTCGATGAGCAGTTCTTC
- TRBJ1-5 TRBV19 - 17 CASSIFYRAHSNQPQHF TGTGCCAGTAGTATATTTTACAGGGCTCATAGCAATCAGCCCCAGCATTTT
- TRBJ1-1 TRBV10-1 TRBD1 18 CASRRTGGKWVANAEAFF TGCGCCAGCAGGCGGACAGGGGGAAAATGGGTGGCGAACGCTGAAGCTTTCTTT
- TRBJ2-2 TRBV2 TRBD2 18 CASSDTSGGARNTGELFF TGTGCCAGCAGTGACACTAGCGGGGGGGCACGAAACACCGGGGAGCTGTTTTTT
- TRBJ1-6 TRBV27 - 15 CASSPLSSYNSPLHF TGTGCCAGCAGCCCTTTGAGCTCCTATAATTCACCCCTCCACTTT
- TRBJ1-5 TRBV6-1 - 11 CASSRDQPQHF TGTGCCAGCAGCCGAGATCAGCCCCAGCATTTT
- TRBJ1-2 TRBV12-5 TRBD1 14 CASGPGQGLYGYTF TGTGCTAGTGGTCCGGGACAGGGGCTCTATGGCTACACCTTC
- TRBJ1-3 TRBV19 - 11 CASSTGNTIYF TGTGCCAGTAGTACGGGAAACACCATATATTTT
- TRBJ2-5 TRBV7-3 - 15 CASSLGSTPVETQYF TGTGCCAGCAGCTTAGGGAGCACACCGGTCGAGACCCAGTACTTC
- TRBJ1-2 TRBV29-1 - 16 CSVVRWGRGTNYGYTF TGCAGCGTTGTAAGGTGGGGCAGGGGAACTAACTATGGCTACACCTTC
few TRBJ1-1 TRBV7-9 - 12 CASSLEVGEAFF TGTGCCAGCAGCTTAGAGGTGGGAGAGGCTTTCTTT
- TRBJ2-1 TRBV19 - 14 CASRGQGFYNEQFF TGTGCCAGTAGGGGACAAGGATTCTACAATGAGCAGTTCTTC
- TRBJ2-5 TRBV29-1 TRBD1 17 CSVEYLPGTGVRGTQYF TGCAGCGTTGAGTATTTGCCGGGGACAGGGGTTAGGGGGACCCAGTACTTC
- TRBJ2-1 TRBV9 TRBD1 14 CASSTGQGYNEQFF TGTGCCAGCAGCACGGGACAGGGTTACAATGAGCAGTTCTTC
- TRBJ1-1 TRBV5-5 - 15 CASSPHSGGGTEAFF TGTGCCAGCAGTCCCCACTCTGGGGGAGGCACTGAAGCTTTCTTT
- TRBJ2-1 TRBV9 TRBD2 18 CASDKTSGGSTSYNEQFF TGTGCCAGCGATAAAACCAGCGGGGGCTCCACCTCCTACAATGAGCAGTTCTTC
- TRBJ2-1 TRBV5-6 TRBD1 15 CASSWPGQGYNEQFF TGTGCCAGCAGCTGGCCGGGACAGGGGTACAATGAGCAGTTCTTC
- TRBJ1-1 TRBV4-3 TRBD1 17 CASSPGREDRGRTEAFF TGCGCCAGCAGCCCGGGCCGCGAGGACAGGGGAAGAACTGAAGCTTTCTTT
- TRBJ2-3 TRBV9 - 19 CASSVGWGVTPTSTDTQYF TGTGCCAGCAGCGTAGGTTGGGGGGTTACCCCTACTAGCACAGATACGCAGTATTTT
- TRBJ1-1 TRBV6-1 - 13 CASSEGRYTGAFF TGTGCCAGCAGTGAAGGACGGTACACCGGGGCTTTCTTT
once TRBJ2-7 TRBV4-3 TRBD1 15 CASSQGQGDAYEQYF TGCGCCAGCAGCCAAGGGCAGGGGGATGCCTACGAGCAGTACTTC
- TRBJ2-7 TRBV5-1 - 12 CASSLAGFEQYF TGCGCCAGCAGCTTGGCAGGGTTCGAGCAGTACTTC
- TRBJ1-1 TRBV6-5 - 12 CASSDGGVVAFF TGTGCCAGCAGTGACGGGGGGGTTGTCGCTTTCTTT
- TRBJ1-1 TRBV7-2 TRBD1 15 CASSSPNRGNTEAFF TGTGCCAGCAGCTCTCCTAACAGGGGAAACACTGAAGCTTTCTTT
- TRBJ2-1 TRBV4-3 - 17 CASSQEGGGSGYNEQFF TGCGCCAGCAGCCAAGAAGGAGGGGGCTCGGGCTACAATGAGCAGTTCTTC
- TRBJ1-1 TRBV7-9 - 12 CASSHMNTEAFF TGTGCCAGCAGCCACATGAACACTGAAGCTTTCTTT
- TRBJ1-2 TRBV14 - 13 CASSQGTNYGYTF TGTGCCAGCAGCCAAGGGACAAACTATGGCTACACCTTC
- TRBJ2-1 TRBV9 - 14 CASSLQVSHNEQFF TGTGCCAGCAGCTTACAGGTGTCGCACAATGAGCAGTTCTTC
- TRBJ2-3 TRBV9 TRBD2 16 CASSPSSAGGTDTQYF TGTGCCAGCAGCCCAAGCTCAGCGGGGGGCACAGATACGCAGTATTTT
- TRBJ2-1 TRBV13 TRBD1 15 CASSQMGTAYNEQFF TGTGCCAGCTCCCAAATGGGGACAGCCTACAATGAGCAGTTCTTC
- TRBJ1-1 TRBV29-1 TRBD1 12 CSGDRGPLEAFF TGCAGTGGGGACAGGGGACCCCTTGAAGCTTTCTTT
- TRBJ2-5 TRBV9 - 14 CASSPDGDQETQYF TGTGCCAGCAGCCCAGACGGGGACCAAGAGACCCAGTACTTC
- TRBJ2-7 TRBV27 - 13 CASSPGGPYEQYF TGTGCCAGCAGCCCCGGCGGGCCCTACGAGCAGTACTTC
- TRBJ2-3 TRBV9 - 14 CASSVGGVTDTQYF TGTGCCAGCAGCGTAGGAGGAGTCACAGATACGCAGTATTTT
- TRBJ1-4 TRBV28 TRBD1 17 CASRATGGSTTNEKLFF TGTGCCAGCAGGGCGACAGGGGGCTCTACAACTAATGAAAAACTGTTTTTT
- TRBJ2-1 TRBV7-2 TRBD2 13 CASSSKLAGEQFF TGTGCCAGCAGCTCGAAGCTAGCGGGGGAGCAGTTCTTC
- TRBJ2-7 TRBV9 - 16 CASSPRSMTAPYEQYF TGTGCCAGCAGCCCCCGGTCTATGACAGCCCCCTACGAGCAGTACTTC
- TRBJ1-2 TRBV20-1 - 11 CSARNRDGYTF TGCAGTGCTAGAAACAGGGACGGCTACACCTTC
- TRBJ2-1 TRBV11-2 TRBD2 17 CASSRGGSGGSYNEQFF TGTGCCAGCAGCCGCGGTGGCAGCGGGGGGTCCTACAATGAGCAGTTCTTC
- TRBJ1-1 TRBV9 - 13 CASSLLKNTEAFF TGTGCCAGCAGCCTCCTTAAGAACACTGAAGCTTTCTTT
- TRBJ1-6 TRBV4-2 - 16 CASRITGGATNSPLHF TGTGCCAGCAGGATAACTGGGGGGGCGACCAATTCACCCCTCCACTTT
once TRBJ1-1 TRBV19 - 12 CASSAVGVEAFF TGTGCCAGCTCGGCTGTCGGGGTTGAAGCTTTCTTT
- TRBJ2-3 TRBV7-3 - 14 CASSAGSRTDTQYF TGTGCCAGCAGCGCCGGGTCCCGCACAGATACGCAGTATTTT
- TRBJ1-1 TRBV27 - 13 CASSLAGATEAFF TGTGCCAGCAGTTTAGCGGGGGCCACTGAAGCTTTCTTT
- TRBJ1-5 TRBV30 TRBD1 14 CAWERTGGNQPQHF TGTGCCTGGGAAAGAACAGGGGGCAATCAGCCCCAGCATTTT